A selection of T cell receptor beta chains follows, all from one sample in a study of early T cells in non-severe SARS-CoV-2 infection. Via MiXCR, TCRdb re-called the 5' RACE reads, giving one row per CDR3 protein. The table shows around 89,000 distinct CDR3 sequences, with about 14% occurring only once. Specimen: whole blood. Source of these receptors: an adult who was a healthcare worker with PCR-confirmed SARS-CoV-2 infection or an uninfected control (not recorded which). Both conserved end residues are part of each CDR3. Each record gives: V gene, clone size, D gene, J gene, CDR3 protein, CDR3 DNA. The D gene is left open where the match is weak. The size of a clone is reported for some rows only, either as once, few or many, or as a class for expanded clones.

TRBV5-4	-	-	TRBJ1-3	CASSLGAGGAGNTIYF	TGTGCCAGCAGCTTGGGGGCTGGAGGCGCTGGAAACACCATATATTTT
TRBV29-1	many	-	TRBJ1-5	CSVGENSNQPQHF	TGCAGCGTTGGGGAAAATAGCAATCAGCCCCAGCATTTT
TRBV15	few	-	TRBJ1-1	CATSRLMNTEAFF	TGTGCCACCAGCAGATTGATGAACACTGAAGCTTTCTTT
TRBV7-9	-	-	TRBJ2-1	CASSLGGTAYNEQFF	TGTGCCAGCAGCTTAGGCGGGACAGCTTACAATGAGCAGTTCTTC
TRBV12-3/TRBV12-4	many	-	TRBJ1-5	CASSYGQPSNQPQHF	TGTGCCAGCAGCTACGGACAGCCTAGCAATCAGCCCCAGCATTTT
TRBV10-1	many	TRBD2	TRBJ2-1	CASSESTSGDEQFF	TGCGCCAGCAGTGAATCGACTAGCGGCGATGAGCAGTTCTTC
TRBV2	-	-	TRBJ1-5	CASSERVAGGRQPQHF	TGTGCCAGCAGTGAACGGGTCGCCGGAGGACGACAGCCCCAGCATTTT
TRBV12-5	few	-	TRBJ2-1	CASGPDSPRKFF	TGTGCTAGTGGTCCCGACAGCCCAAGGAAATTCTTC
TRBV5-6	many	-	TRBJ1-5	CASSSTGGVGNQPQHF	TGTGCCAGCAGCTCAACTGGGGGGGTCGGCAATCAGCCCCAGCATTTT
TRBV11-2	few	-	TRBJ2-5	CASSLGQGSKETQYF	TGTGCCAGCAGCTTAGGCCAGGGATCCAAAGAGACCCAGTACTTC
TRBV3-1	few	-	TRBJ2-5	CASSQAPERGQYF	TGTGCCAGCAGCCAAGCCCCTGAAAGGGGCCAGTACTTC
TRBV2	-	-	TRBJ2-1	CASFLNEQFF	TGTGCCAGCTTCCTGAATGAGCAGTTCTTC
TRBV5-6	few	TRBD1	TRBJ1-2	CASSLGQGALHYGYTF	TGTGCCAGCAGCTTGGGCCAGGGGGCTCTTCACTATGGCTACACCTTC
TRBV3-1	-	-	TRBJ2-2	CASSQDSLALTGELFF	TGTGCCAGCAGCCAAGATAGCCTAGCCCTTACCGGGGAGCTGTTTTTT
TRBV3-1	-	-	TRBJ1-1	CANSQAGRSEAFF	TGTGCCAACAGCCAAGCAGGGAGAAGCGAGGCTTTCTTT
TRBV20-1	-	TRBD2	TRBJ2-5	CSAETSGGHQETQYF	TGCAGTGCAGAAACTAGCGGGGGCCATCAAGAGACCCAGTACTTC